The clone carrying this T cell receptor beta chain has more than one count but fewer than ten. The antigen is not known. The data stem from a study of response to subunit inactivated influenza vaccine. General observations from the study: Authors suggested seasonal influenza vaccinations each recruit few new T cells.

Via MiXCR, TCRdb re-called the RT-PCR reads, giving one row per CDR3 protein. The table has about 520,000 distinct CDR3 sequences, about 25% seen once. The receptor's source is a man aged 45-65 years who received an inactivated influenza vaccine. The material was CD4+ T cells sorted from PBMCs, obtained 4 to 6 days after vaccination.

CDR3 sequence (DNA): TGCGCCAGCAGCTTTTGGGGGAGCAATGAGCAGTTCTTC. Its protein product is CASSFWGSNEQFF. The rearrangement joins TRBV5-1 to TRBJ2-1; D may be TRBD1 or TRBD2 (5 bases each). The CDR3 covers 13 residues. Looked up from germline, CDR1 is SGHRS and CDR2 is YFSETQ. The germline V and J ends were trimmed by 2 bases and 6 bases, with 9 bases remaining between them. The entire variable domain, with the rest obtained from reference TRBV5-1 and TRBJ2-1, is as follows: KAGVTQTPRYLIKTRGQQVTLSCSPISGHRSVSWYQQTPGQGLQFLFEYFSETQRNKGNFPGRFSGRQFSNSRSEMNVSTLELGDSALYLCASSFWGSNEQFFGPGTRLTVL.